The rows below give T cell receptor beta chains drawn from one sample of a study of blood T cell repertoires in COVID-19. TCRdb's table, derived via immunoSEQ multiplex PCR, lists solely in-frame clones and lacks some. The sample contains about 320,000 clones, 75% to 90% of which appear only once. The sequenced material came from PBMCs or T cells enriched from blood (not recorded which). The receptors come from a man aged 60 to 75 who had recovered from COVID-19. Both conserved end residues are part of each CDR3.

J: TRBJ2-7
V: TRBV28
CDR3: CASSFLRVGVNEQYF

J: TRBJ2-1
V: TRBV28
CDR3: CASTTPGNEQFF

J: TRBJ2-5
V: TRBV6-5
CDR3: CASRRLAGDQETQYF

J: TRBJ2-7
V: TRBV19
CDR3: CASRNSPGQPRVYF

J: TRBJ1-2
V: TRBV2
CDR3: CASKFGQLYGYTF

J: TRBJ1-2
V: TRBV28
CDR3: CASSLPGTGYYGYTF

J: TRBJ2-3
V: TRBV10-2
CDR3: CASRLQGAGTDTQYF

J: TRBJ1-3
V: TRBV28
CDR3: CASAFGMGGNTIYF

J: TRBJ2-7
V: TRBV30
CDR3: CAWSSTVPYEQYF

J: TRBJ1-2
V: TRBV7-9
CDR3: CASSFGQSFNYGYTF

J: TRBJ1-5
V: TRBV5-8
CDR3: CASSLRQGLSNQPQHF

J: TRBJ2-7
V: TRBV5-1
CDR3: CASSYGRPYYEQYF

J: TRBJ1-6
V: TRBV7-8
CDR3: CASSSDRGNSPLHF

J: TRBJ2-1
V: TRBV18
CDR3: CASSPGTSGNEQFF

J: TRBJ2-3
V: TRBV14
CDR3: CASSQRLAGLTDTQYF

J: TRBJ1-2
V: TRBV10-1
CDR3: CASSSDRERGYTF

J: TRBJ2-1
V: TRBV30
CDR3: CAWSLLAGYVQFF

J: TRBJ2-2
V: TRBV7-9
CDR3: CACLGGGGELFF

J: TRBJ2-7
V: TRBV28
CDR3: CASSFPGGGGTSYEQYF

J: TRBJ2-2
V: TRBV7-9
CDR3: CASRFQGAAVSGELFF

J: TRBJ1-4
V: TRBV7-3
CDR3: CASSRGQLEKLFF

J: TRBJ1-2
V: TRBV7-2
CDR3: CASSLSPASGYGYTF